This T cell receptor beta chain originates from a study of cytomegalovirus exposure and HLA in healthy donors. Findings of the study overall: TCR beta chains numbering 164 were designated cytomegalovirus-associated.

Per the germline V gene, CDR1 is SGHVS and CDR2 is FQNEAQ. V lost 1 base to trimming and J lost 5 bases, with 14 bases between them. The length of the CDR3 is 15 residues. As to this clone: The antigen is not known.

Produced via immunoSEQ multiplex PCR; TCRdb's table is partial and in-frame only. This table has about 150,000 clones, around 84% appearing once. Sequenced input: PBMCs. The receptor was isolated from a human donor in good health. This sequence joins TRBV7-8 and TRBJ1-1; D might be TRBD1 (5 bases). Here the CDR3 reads CASSLEGRVETEAFF. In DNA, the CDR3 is TGTGCCAGCAGCTTAGAGGGCAGGGTAGAAACTGAAGCTTTCTTT.